The 27 T cell receptor beta chains below come from one sample, sequenced in a study of T cell responses to AZD1222 COVID-19 vaccine. Measured with immunoSEQ multiplex PCR; TCRdb has only the in-frame clones, and not every one. The sample lists 60,000 to 65,000 clones, roughly 84% seen once, with around 6.6% in the top ten. Here the sequenced sample was peripheral blood, taken on day 0 of AZD1222 vaccination. The receptors come from an adult in good health.

The chain uses TRBV3-1 (or the pseudogene TRBV3-2) and TRBJ1-6, with D unresolved. The CDR3 length is 15 residues. Germline V lookup: CDR1 LGHDT, CDR2 YNNKEL (reference sequence). The V and J ends lost 1 base and 4 bases respectively, with 8 bases between them. The CDR3 reads CASSQGRTYNSPLHF. CDR3 sequence (DNA): TGTGCCAGCAGCCAAGGACGAACTTATAATTCACCCCTCCACTTT.

V and J are TRBV5-8 and TRBJ2-2; unclear D gene. CDR3 length: 14 residues. V lost 3 bases and J 1 base, leaving 7 bases between the germline ends. Germline-derived CDR1 and CDR2 are SGHTS and YDEGEE. This CDR3 is CASSSRVNTGELFF. The CDR3 bases are TGTGCCAGCAGCTCCCGGGTGAACACCGGGGAGCTGTTTTTT.

The chain uses TRBV12-5 and TRBJ2-2; D not resolved. Looked up from germline, CDR1 is LGHNT and CDR2 is FRNRAP. V gave up 0 bases and J gave up 1 base, with 12 bases separating them. The length of the CDR3 is 17 residues. DNA for the CDR3: TGTGCTAGTGGTTTGGTACTTAGGGCAGTGAACACCGGGGAGCTGTTTTTT. This translates into CASGLVLRAVNTGELFF.

This chain connects TRBV14 to TRBJ2-1; tentative D call: TRBD1 (6 bases). The germline V gene encodes CDR1 SGHDN and CDR2 FVKESK. This CDR3 is 17 amino acids long. V shed 6 bases and J shed 4 bases, with 22 bases lying between them. The CDR3 DNA sequence: TGTGCCAGCAGATCTCAGACATCAGGGGCCGGATACAATGAGCAGTTCTTC. Its translation is CASRSQTSGAGYNEQFF.

The genes are TRBV6-4 and TRBJ2-3, with D perhaps matching TRBD1 or TRBD2 (5 bases each). V dropped 3 bases and J dropped 4 bases, with 8 bases sitting between them. The germline CDR1 and CDR2 sequences are MRHNA and SNTAGT. This CDR3 has 13 amino acids. DNA for the CDR3: TGTGCCAGCAGTGAGGGGGACGCAGATACGCAGTATTTT. Its protein product is CASSEGDADTQYF.

The chain is built from TRBV4-3 and TRBJ2-3; D possibly corresponds to TRBD2 (6 bases). Germline-derived CDR1 and CDR2 are LGHNA and YSLEER. V dropped 5 bases and J dropped 2 bases, with 8 bases sitting between them. This CDR3 is 13 amino acids long. This CDR3 reads CASSGTFTDTQYF. In DNA, the CDR3 is TGCGCCAGCAGCGGGACTTTCACAGATACGCAGTATTTT.

This clone was seen a few times. The CDR3 sequence: CASRSSGGLGQPQHF. The CDR3 DNA is TGTGCCAGCAGATCTTCAGGGGGCTTAGGTCAGCCCCAGCATTTT. J is TRBJ1-5 and V is TRBV6-5; TRBD1 agrees at 8 bases. Germline V gives CDR1 MNHEY, CDR2 SVGAGI. Trimming removed 6 bases from V and 6 bases from J; junction bases left unmatched: 10. This CDR3 spans 15 amino acids.

Concerning this clone: Relative to the germline gene, one junction end is altered; a read error may explain this. The chain combines TRBV11-3 with TRBJ1-1; no clear D. CDR1 SGHNT and CDR2 YENEEA come from the germline V gene. The CDR3 is 13 residues long. The CDR3 reads CASSLDQNAEAFF. The CDR3 DNA reads as TGTGCCAGCAGCCTCGACCAGAACGCTGAAGCTTTCTTT.

V gene TRBV5-1 combines with J gene TRBJ1-2; TRBD1 aligns across 8 bases. V lost 4 bases and J lost 1; bases outside the gene matches: 6. This CDR3 is built from 15 residues. CDR1 is SGHRS, CDR2 YFSETQ, per germline. CDR3 in DNA: TGCGCCAGCAGCCCGGGACAGGTGCTTAACTATGGCTACACCTTC. Translating gives CASSPGQVLNYGYTF.

V and J are TRBV2 and TRBJ2-5; 9 positions match TRBD2. Germline CDR1 is SNHLY and CDR2 is FYNNEI. This CDR3 contains 16 residues. The junction had 9 bases not matched to a gene; V was cut back by 4 bases and J by 3 bases. This chain's CDR3 is CASSARGGAGKETQYF. The CDR3 bases are TGTGCCAGCAGTGCCCGCGGGGGGGCCGGGAAAGAGACCCAGTACTTC.

The V call is TRBV12-3 or TRBV12-4, the J call TRBJ2-5, with D perhaps matching TRBD1 or TRBD2 (5 bases each). V shed 3 bases and J shed 5 bases, with 10 bases lying between them. The CDR3 length is 13 residues. CDR3 nucleotides: TGTGCCAGCAGTTTGGGGGTCTGGGAGACCCAGTACTTC. Translation gives CASSLGVWETQYF.

This clone appeared a single time. The chain employs TRBV5-1 and TRBJ2-5; no reliable D call. This CDR3 is built from 13 residues. V dropped 4 bases and J dropped 1 base, with 8 bases sitting between them. Looked up from germline, CDR1 is SGHRS and CDR2 is YFSETQ. The CDR3 DNA is TGCGCCAGCAGCCCCTTGATCCAAGAGACCCAGTACTTC. Translating gives CASSPLIQETQYF.

V usage is TRBV20-1 and J usage is TRBJ1-2; D unresolved. CDR3 length: 12 amino acids. The V gene's germline CDR1 is DFQATT and CDR2 SNEGSKA (reference sequence). The ends were cut back, 3 bases at V and 3 bases at J, with 8 bases in the middle. This CDR3 reads CSASDAHYGYTF. The CDR3 DNA follows: TGCAGTGCTAGTGACGCGCACTATGGCTACACCTTC.

V gene TRBV9 combines with J gene TRBJ1-2, with D maybe TRBD1 (6 bases). Trimming shortened V by 0 bases and J by 4 bases, and 10 bases separated the two germline ends. Per germline, CDR1 SGDLS and CDR2 YYNGEE. The CDR3 sequence is 14 residues long. As DNA, the CDR3 is TGTGCCAGCAGCGTAGACAACAGGGCCTATGGCTACACCTTC. Its protein product is CASSVDNRAYGYTF. The variable domain in full, with the rest retrieved from reference TRBV9 and TRBJ1-2, is DSGVTQTPKHLITATGQRVTLRCSPRSGDLSVYWYQQSLDQGLQFLIQYYNGEERAKGNILERFSAQQFPDLHSELNLSSLELGDSALYFCASSVDNRAYGYTFGSGTRLTVV.

The chain uses TRBV3-1 (or the pseudogene TRBV3-2) and TRBJ1-5; 10 nucleotides agree with TRBD1. The CDR3 contains 18 residues. V shed 3 bases and J 6 bases; nucleotides not matched to a gene: 14. Per the germline V gene, CDR1 is LGHDT and CDR2 is YNNKEL (reference sequence). This CDR3 is CASSQTGPGQGYVQPQHF. In nucleotides, the CDR3 is TGTGCCAGCAGCCAGACAGGTCCGGGACAGGGGTATGTTCAGCCCCAGCATTTT.

This clone was observed a handful of times. The V gene is TRBV4-1, the J gene TRBJ2-7, with D unresolved. CDR1 is MGHRA, CDR2 YSYEKL, per germline. The V and J ends lost 3 bases and 5 bases respectively, with 11 bases between them. CDR3 length: 13 amino acids. CDR3 DNA sequence: TGCGCCAGCAGCCAGACCGGCGGCAACGAGCAGTACTTC. Translating it yields CASSQTGGNEQYF.

The rearrangement joins TRBV27 to TRBJ2-7; TRBD1 agrees at 8 bases. CDR1 is MNHEY and CDR2 is SMNVEV in the germline V gene (reference sequence). This CDR3 has 12 amino acids. J was trimmed by 3 bases and V by 9 bases; bases with no gene match: 4. The CDR3 loop is CARDRGFYEQYF. CDR3 in DNA: TGTGCCAGAGACAGGGGATTCTACGAGCAGTACTTC.

About this clone itself: The junction departs from germline at one end; a sequencing error may be responsible. The chain carries TRBV4-2 and TRBJ2-1; TRBD1 might be the D (5 bases). Germline V gene sequence: CDR1 LGHNA, CDR2 YNFKEQ. The CDR3 is made up of 12 amino acids. CDR3 DNA sequence: TGTGCCAGCCGCCAGGGCAGCAATGAGCAGTTCTTC. Its translation: CASRQGSNEQFF.

The rearrangement joins TRBV27 to TRBJ1-5; the D gene is possibly TRBD1 (5 bases). There are 13 residues in the CDR3. Trimming cost V 5 bases and J 4 bases, with 9 bases left between them. Germline CDR1 is MNHEY and CDR2 is SMNVEV (reference sequence). CDR3 DNA sequence: TGTGCCAGCAGTCAGGGAAGGAATCAGCCCCAGCATTTT. This sequence encodes CASSQGRNQPQHF.

The chain has TRBV11-2 and TRBJ1-2; 7 nucleotides agree with TRBD1. The V gene end was trimmed by 1 base and the J gene end by 3 bases; junction bases not matched to a gene: 5. Germline V gene lookup returns CDR1 SGHAT and CDR2 FQNNGV. The CDR3 is 15 amino acids. The CDR3 nucleotides read TGTGCCAGCAGCTTAGTGGGGACAGCCTACTATGGCTACACCTTC. This gives the protein CASSLVGTAYYGYTF. The complete variable domain, with remaining parts taken from reference TRBV11-2 and TRBJ1-2, reads EAGVAQSPRYKIIEKRQSVAFWCNPISGHATLYWYQQILGQGPKLLIQFQNNGVVDDSQLPKDRFSAERLKGVDSTLKIQPAKLEDSAVYLCASSLVGTAYYGYTFGSGTRLTVV.

The rearrangement uses TRBV5-1 and TRBJ1-3; D gene ambiguous. The CDR3 runs 12 residues. Between the trimmed V and J ends, which lost 4 bases and 5 bases, there was a span of 7 bases. Germline V lookup: CDR1 SGHRS, CDR2 YFSETQ. As DNA, the CDR3 is TGCGCCAGCAGCACCCCCAGAAACACCATATATTTT. Translated: CASSTPRNTIYF.

CDR3 loop: CASSDKDTVTEAFF. CDR3 in DNA: TGTGCCAGCAGTGATAAGGACACAGTCACTGAAGCTTTCTTT. This chain joins TRBV6-4 and TRBJ1-1; D is possibly TRBD1 (5 bases). The V and J ends lost 3 bases and 4 bases respectively, with 12 bases between them. The CDR3 is 14 residues long. Germline V gene sequence: CDR1 MRHNA, CDR2 SNTAGT.

The chain joins TRBV28 to TRBJ1-5; tentatively, D is TRBD1 (5 bases). This CDR3 region has 14 residues. Trimming cost V 5 bases and J 5 bases, with 13 bases left between them. CDR1 MDHEN and CDR2 SYDVKM come from the germline V gene. The CDR3: CASSPGHADQPQHF. In nucleotides, the CDR3 is TGTGCCAGCAGTCCCGGACACGCCGATCAGCCCCAGCATTTT.

This chain links TRBV6-6 with TRBJ2-3; D might be TRBD2 (6 bases). CDR1 is MNHNY, CDR2 SVGAGI, per germline (reference sequence). The CDR3 sequence is 16 residues long. Trimming cost V 2 bases and J 3 bases, with 15 bases left between them. In DNA, the CDR3 is TGTGCCAGCAGTTACGCCGATAGCGGTCTTACAGATACGCAGTATTTT. As protein: CASSYADSGLTDTQYF.

The V call is TRBV5-6, the J call TRBJ1-4; D may be TRBD1 (5 bases). Trimming shortened V by 4 bases and J by 0 bases, and 10 bases separated the two germline ends. The germline V gene has CDR1 SGHDT and CDR2 YYEEEE. The CDR3 contains 15 residues. The CDR3 region is CASSRRGTTNEKLFF. Written as DNA, the CDR3 is TGTGCCAGCAGCCGACGGGGCACAACTAATGAAAAACTGTTTTTT.

This chain links TRBV12-5 with TRBJ1-5; 8 nucleotides align to TRBD1. Trimming cost V 4 bases and J 0 bases; bases outside gene matches: 2. Per germline, CDR1 LGHNT and CDR2 FRNRAP. The CDR3 covers 15 residues. The CDR3 nucleotides read TGTGCTAGTGGTTCCGGACAGGGTAGCAATCAGCCCCAGCATTTT. Amino acids: CASGSGQGSNQPQHF.

This clone was seen a single time. The chain carries TRBV5-6 and TRBJ2-3; D unresolved. CDR1 is SGHDT and CDR2 is YYEEEE in the germline V gene. Trimming pared 4 bases from V and 0 bases from J, leaving 15 bases between. This CDR3 region has 16 residues. CDR3 DNA: TGTGCCAGCAGCCTCCCTGGGATGGATAGCACAGATACGCAGTATTTT. This translates into CASSLPGMDSTDTQYF.